This T cell receptor beta chain was obtained from a study of blood T cell repertoires in COVID-19. CDR3 length equals 15 residues. The germline gives CDR1 SGHRS, CDR2 YFSETQ. With 3 bases removed from V and 4 bases from J, the gap between germline ends came to 16 bases. Original methodology: Reference gene primer amplification in the assay estimated nucleated cell counts. Assay used: immunoSEQ multiplex PCR; TCRdb lists only in-frame clones, some missing. That table gives V, J and clone size, and the DNA gave D and trimming. The sample shows roughly 260,000 clones, around 82% of them seen only once. Source material: peripheral blood. The chain links TRBV5-1 to TRBJ2-5, with D maybe TRBD1 (6 bases). The source of this sequence is a woman between 65 and 79 years old with acute or convalescent COVID-19. The CDR3: CASSSEQGQGETQYF. The CDR3 coding sequence is TGCGCCAGCAGCTCGGAACAGGGTCAAGGAGAGACCCAGTACTTC.